This T cell receptor beta chain was found in a study of blood T cell repertoires in COVID-19. Across the study: The United States, Italy and Spain provided the acute and convalescent COVID-19 samples.

The CDR3 spans 12 residues. V was pared by 3 bases and J by 7 bases, with 4 bases of the junction left unmatched. CDR1 is GTSNPN and CDR2 is SVGIG in the germline V gene (reference sequence). Produced via immunoSEQ multiplex PCR; TCRdb's table is partial and in-frame only. This sample has some 300,000 clones, with 85% to 90% found just once. This chain links TRBV30 with TRBJ1-1; 8 nucleotides agree with TRBD1. The origin of this receptor is a woman between 45 and 65 years old with COVID-19, enrolled during active disease. Sequenced input: peripheral blood. The CDR3: CAWSPGGGEAFF. The CDR3 DNA reads as TGTGCCTGGAGCCCAGGGGGCGGTGAAGCTTTCTTT.